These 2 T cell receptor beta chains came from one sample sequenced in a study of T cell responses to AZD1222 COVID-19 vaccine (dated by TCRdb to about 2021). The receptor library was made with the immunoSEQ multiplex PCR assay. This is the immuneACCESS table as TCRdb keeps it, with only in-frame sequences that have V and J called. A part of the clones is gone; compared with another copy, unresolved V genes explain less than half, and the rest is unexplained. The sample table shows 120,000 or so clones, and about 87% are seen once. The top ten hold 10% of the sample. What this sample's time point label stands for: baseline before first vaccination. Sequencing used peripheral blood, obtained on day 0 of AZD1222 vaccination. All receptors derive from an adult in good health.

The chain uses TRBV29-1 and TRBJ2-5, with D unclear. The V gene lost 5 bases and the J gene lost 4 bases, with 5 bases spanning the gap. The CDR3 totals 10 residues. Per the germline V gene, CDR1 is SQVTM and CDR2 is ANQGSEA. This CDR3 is CSVRRETQYF. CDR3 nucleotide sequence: TGCAGCGTTAGAAGAGAGACCCAGTACTTC.

In nucleotides, the CDR3 is TGTGCCAGCAGCCAGCAAGACCAAGGGGGCTACACCTTC. It is translated as CASSQQDQGGYTF. The rearrangement uses TRBV7-2 and TRBJ1-2; D not certain. The CDR3 consists of 13 residues. Looked up from germline, CDR1 is SGHTA and CDR2 is FQGNSA. V lost 5 bases and J 8 bases, leaving 15 bases between the germline ends.